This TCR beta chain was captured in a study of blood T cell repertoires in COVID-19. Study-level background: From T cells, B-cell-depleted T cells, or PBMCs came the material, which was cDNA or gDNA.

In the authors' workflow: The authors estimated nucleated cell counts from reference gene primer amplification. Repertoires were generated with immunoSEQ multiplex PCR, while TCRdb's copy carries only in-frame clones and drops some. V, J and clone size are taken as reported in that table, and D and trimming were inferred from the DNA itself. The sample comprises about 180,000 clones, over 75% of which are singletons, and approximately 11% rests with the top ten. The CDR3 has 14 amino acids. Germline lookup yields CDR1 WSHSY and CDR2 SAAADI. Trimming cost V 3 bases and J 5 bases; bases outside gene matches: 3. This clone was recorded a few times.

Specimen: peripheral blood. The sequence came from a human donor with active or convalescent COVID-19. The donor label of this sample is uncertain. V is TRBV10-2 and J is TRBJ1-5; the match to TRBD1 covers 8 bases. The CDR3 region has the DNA TGCGCCAGCAGTGATCGGGACAGGTATCAGCCCCAGCATTTT. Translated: CASSDRDRYQPQHF.